This T cell receptor (beta chain) was documented in a study of T cells in Graves' hyperthyroidism and ophthalmopathy. About the research overall: It was at initial diagnosis, before any treatment, that peripheral blood was collected.

This clonotype was counted at least ten times. Cells are PBMCs isolated from around 10 ml of fresh blood. Germline V gives CDR1 LGHNA, CDR2 YSLEER. Trimming cost V 1 base and J 4 bases, with 12 bases left between them. CDR3 length: 15 amino acids. Using RNA transcripts as the source, TCR beta CDR3 regions were amplified. First-round RT-PCR with HTBI primers amplified the TCR CDR3 region. A single record per CDR3 protein comes from TCRdb applying MiXCR to the multiplex PCR reads. The table records around 530,000 distinct CDR3 sequences, approximately 17% of them present only once. The chain is built from TRBV4-3 and TRBJ2-3, with D maybe TRBD1 (5 bases). Specimen: blood. The clonotype originates from a woman under 30 with Graves' ophthalmopathy. The DNA of the CDR3 is TGCGCCAGCAGCCAAGGAAGGGGATGGGCAGATACGCAGTATTTT. The encoded protein is CASSQGRGWADTQYF.